The 10 T cell receptor beta chains given below trace back to one sample, sequenced in a study of blood T cell repertoires in COVID-19. The repertoire was sequenced with immunoSEQ multiplex PCR; TCRdb's copy has only in-frame clones and lacks some. The sample contains 160,000 or so clones, about nine tenths of which appear only once. Sequenced: peripheral blood. These receptors were collected from a woman aged 70 to 79 with acute or convalescent COVID-19.

The V gene is TRBV4-3, the J gene TRBJ1-4; 7 bases agree with TRBD1. The CDR3 has 16 residues. CDR1 is LGHNA, CDR2 YSLEER, per germline. Trimming took 3 bases from V and 8 from J; bases not matched to a gene: 12. CDR3 bases: TGCGCCAGCAGCCAGGACGGACAGGAGAGAGCAGAAAAACTGTTTTTT. It yields the protein CASSQDGQERAEKLFF.

This clone was counted only a few times. The CDR3: CASSQVLAGSYNEQFF. CDR3 nucleotides: TGCGCCAGCAGCCAAGTCCTAGCGGGATCCTACAATGAGCAGTTCTTC. The V and J genes are TRBV4-1 and TRBJ2-1; 9 bases agree with TRBD2. The germline CDR1 and CDR2 sequences are MGHRA and YSYEKL. Germline trimming cut 1 base from V and 1 base from J; bases unmatched to any gene: 2. The CDR3 totals 16 residues.

The chain recombines TRBV15 with TRBJ1-6; D unresolved. In germline, CDR1 is LNHNV, CDR2 YYDKDF (reference sequence). The V end was cut by 1 base, the J end by 8 bases, with 6 bases between. CDR3 length: 13 amino acids. CDR3 residues: CATSRVSDSPLHF. In DNA, the CDR3 is TGTGCCACCAGCAGAGTATCTGATTCACCCCTCCACTTT.

This clone has only one observation. The rearrangement joins TRBV6-6 to TRBJ1-1, with D unresolved. Germline V lookup: CDR1 MNHNY, CDR2 SVGAGI (reference sequence). This CDR3 has 14 residues. V lost 7 bases and J 5 bases, leaving 17 bases between the germline ends. CDR3 amino acids: CASTSGEGRTEAFF. The CDR3 DNA sequence: TGTGCCAGCACCTCAGGAGAGGGAAGGACTGAAGCTTTCTTT.

This clone showed up just once. The rearrangement joins TRBV6-2 or TRBV6-3 to TRBJ2-7; TRBD2 matches at 7 bases. This CDR3 region has 12 residues. Germline V gene sequence: CDR1 MNHEY, CDR2 SVGEGT. J gave up 4 bases and V 4 bases, and 1 base lay outside the gene matches. This CDR3 is CASSSGGYEQYF. The CDR3 nucleotides read TGTGCCAGCAGTTCGGGGGGTTACGAGCAGTACTTC.

The chain uses TRBV27 and TRBJ2-7; 7 bases fit TRBD1. The V segment lost 6 bases and the J segment 2 bases; nucleotides outside the gene matches: 4. This CDR3 contains 13 residues. Per the germline V gene, CDR1 is MNHEY and CDR2 is SMNVEV (reference sequence). The CDR3 spells CASRSTGTYEQYF. DNA for the CDR3: TGTGCCAGCAGGTCGACAGGGACCTACGAGCAGTACTTC.

The chain couples TRBV11-2 to TRBJ1-2; no clear D gene. Trimming left V 0 bases short and J 2 bases short, with 22 bases between. Germline V gene data show CDR1 as SGHAT and CDR2 as FQNNGV. This CDR3 has 19 amino acids. The CDR3 DNA reads as TGTGCCAGCAGCTTAGATTCCCCAATGCGGAGGTTCGGAAACTATGGCTACACCTTC. Protein: CASSLDSPMRRFGNYGYTF.

This clone occurred once. V usage is TRBV6-6 and J usage is TRBJ1-1, with 10 bases identical to TRBD1. This CDR3 has 13 residues. Per germline, CDR1 MNHNY and CDR2 SVGAGI (reference sequence). Trimming at V came to 5 bases and at J to 7 bases, leaving 4 bases not matched to a gene. The CDR3 region has the DNA TGTGCCAGCAGTACCGGACAGGGGGGTGAAGCTTTCTTT. Translation: CASSTGQGGEAFF.

The CDR3 nucleotides read TGTGCCAGCAGCTTAATGGGGGCGGGTGAAAAACTGTTTTTT. The encoded protein is CASSLMGAGEKLFF. This sequence joins TRBV7-8 and TRBJ1-4; weak D call: TRBD1 (6 bases). V lost 2 bases, J lost 7 bases, and 11 bases lay in between. This CDR3 is built from 14 residues. Germline V CDR1 and CDR2: SGHVS, FQNEAQ.

The chain carries TRBV5-6 and TRBJ1-3; 8 positions match TRBD1. V lost 4 bases, J lost 0 bases, and 3 bases stayed unmatched. The CDR3 loop spans 15 amino acids. Looked up from germline, CDR1 is SGHDT and CDR2 is YYEEEE. The CDR3 is CASSLGTGSGNTIYF. For the CDR3, the DNA is TGTGCCAGCAGCCTAGGGACAGGCTCTGGAAACACCATATATTTT.